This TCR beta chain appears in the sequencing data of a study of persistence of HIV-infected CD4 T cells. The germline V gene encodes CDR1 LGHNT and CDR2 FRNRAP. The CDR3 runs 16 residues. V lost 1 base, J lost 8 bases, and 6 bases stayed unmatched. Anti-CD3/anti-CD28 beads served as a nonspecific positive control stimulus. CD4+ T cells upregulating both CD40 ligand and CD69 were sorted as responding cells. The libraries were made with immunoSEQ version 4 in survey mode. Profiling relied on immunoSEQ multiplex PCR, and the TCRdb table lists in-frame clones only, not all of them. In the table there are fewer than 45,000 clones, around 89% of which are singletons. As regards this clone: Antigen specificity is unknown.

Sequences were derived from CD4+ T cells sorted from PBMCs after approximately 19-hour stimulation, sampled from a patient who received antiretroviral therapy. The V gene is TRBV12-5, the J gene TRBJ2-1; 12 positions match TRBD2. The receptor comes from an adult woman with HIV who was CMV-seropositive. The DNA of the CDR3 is TGTGCTAGTGGTTTGGGGACTAGCGGGGACGGGGATGAGCAGTTCTTC. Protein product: CASGLGTSGDGDEQFF.